This T cell receptor beta chain was observed in a study of cytomegalovirus exposure and HLA in healthy donors. Study summary: The study's early data release held about 85 million unique TCRs from HLA-typed donors.

The PCR employed 60 Vbeta primers together with 13 Jbeta primers. Produced via immunoSEQ multiplex PCR; TCRdb's table is partial and in-frame only. The sample holds about 130,000 clones, 9.7% seen once. Whole-study findings and limits: Within an earlier analysis, most TCR beta V segments proved productive either about 87% or about 30% of the time. Analyzed later, association rates of TCRs varied across HLA loci, with DRB1 most and HLA-C fewest.

This clone was seen more than once but under ten times. Its antigen is undetermined. Trimming removed 1 base from V and 3 bases from J, with 15 bases in between. The germline CDR1 and CDR2 sequences are MGHRA and YSYEKL. The CDR3 consists of 16 residues. The receptor was isolated from a man in his fifties in good health and CMV-seronegative. This sequence joins TRBV4-1 and TRBJ1-1; D may be TRBD1 (6 bases). The sequencing sample was made of PBMCs. This CDR3 reads CASSQGLLRGYTEAFF. The CDR3 DNA follows: TGCGCCAGCAGCCAAGGGTTACTTAGGGGGTACACTGAAGCTTTCTTT.